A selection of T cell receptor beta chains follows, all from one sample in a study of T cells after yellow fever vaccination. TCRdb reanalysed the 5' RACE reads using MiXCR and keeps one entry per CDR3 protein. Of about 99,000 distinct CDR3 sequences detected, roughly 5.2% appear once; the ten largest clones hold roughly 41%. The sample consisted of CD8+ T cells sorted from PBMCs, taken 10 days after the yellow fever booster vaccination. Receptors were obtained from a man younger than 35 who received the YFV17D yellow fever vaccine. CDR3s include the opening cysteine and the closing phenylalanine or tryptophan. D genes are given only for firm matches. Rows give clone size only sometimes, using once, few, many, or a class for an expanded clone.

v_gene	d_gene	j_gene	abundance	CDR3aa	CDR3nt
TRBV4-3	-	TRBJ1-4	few	CASSQDGSSNEKLFF	TGCGCCAGCAGCCAAGACGGCAGCTCTAATGAAAAACTGTTTTTT
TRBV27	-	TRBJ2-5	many	CASGPGGGETQYF	TGTGCCAGCGGGCCTGGGGGTGGGGAGACCCAGTACTTC
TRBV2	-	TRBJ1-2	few	CASSTGGGYTF	TGTGCCAGCAGTACGGGGGGTGGCTACACCTTC
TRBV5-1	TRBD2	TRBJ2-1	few	CASSLGVSGDYNEQFF	TGCGCCAGCAGCTTGGGCGTTAGCGGGGACTACAATGAGCAGTTCTTC
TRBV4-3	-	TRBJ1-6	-	CASSQDARSDGTPLHF	TGCGCCAGCAGCCAAGACGCCAGGTCGGACGGGACACCCCTCCACTTT
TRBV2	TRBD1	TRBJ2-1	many	CASSSSRDRAGFEQFF	TGTGCCAGCAGTTCCAGCCGGGACAGGGCTGGCTTTGAGCAGTTCTTC
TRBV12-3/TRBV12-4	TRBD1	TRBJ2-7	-	CASSQDRGSYEQYF	TGTGCCAGCAGTCAAGACAGGGGCTCCTACGAGCAGTACTTC
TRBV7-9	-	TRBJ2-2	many	CASSVQGNGTGELFF	TGTGCCAGCAGCGTACAGGGAAATGGCACCGGGGAGCTGTTTTTT
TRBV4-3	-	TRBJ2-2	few	CASSQEIFSANTGELFF	TGCGCCAGCAGCCAGGAAATCTTTAGCGCGAACACCGGGGAGCTGTTTTTT
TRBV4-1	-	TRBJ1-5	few	CASSLNSGNLYQPQHF	TGCGCCAGCAGCCTAAACTCCGGGAACCTTTATCAGCCCCAGCATTTT
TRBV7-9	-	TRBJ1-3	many	CASRVTMGNTIYF	TGTGCCAGCAGGGTGACAATGGGAAACACCATATATTTT
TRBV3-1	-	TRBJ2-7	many	CASSLGGRYEQYF	TGTGCCAGCAGCCTTGGGGGGAGGTACGAGCAGTACTTC
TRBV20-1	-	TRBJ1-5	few	CSAREGYGNQPQHF	TGCAGTGCCAGGGAGGGGTACGGCAATCAGCCCCAGCATTTT
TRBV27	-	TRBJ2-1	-	CASSLGSSYNEQFF	TGTGCCAGCAGTCTCGGAAGCTCCTACAATGAGCAGTTCTTC
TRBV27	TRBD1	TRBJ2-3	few	CASNGQATDTQYF	TGTGCCAGCAACGGACAGGCAACAGATACGCAGTATTTT
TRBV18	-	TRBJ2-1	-	CASSPFPPNSYNEQFF	TGTGCCAGCTCACCATTCCCTCCTAACTCCTACAATGAGCAGTTCTTC
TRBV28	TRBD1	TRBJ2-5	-	CASSIPGQGRGETQYF	TGTGCCAGCAGTATACCGGGACAGGGGAGAGGAGAGACCCAGTACTTC
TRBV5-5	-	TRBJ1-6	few	CASSLGRLYTPLHF	TGTGCCAGCAGCTTGGGACGGCTTTATACACCCCTCCACTTT
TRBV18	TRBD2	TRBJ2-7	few	CASSPPAGGYEQYF	TGTGCCAGCTCACCACCTGCGGGGGGCTACGAGCAGTACTTC
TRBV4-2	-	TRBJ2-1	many	CASSQVPGDNEQFF	TGTGCCAGCAGCCAGGTCCCTGGGGACAATGAGCAGTTCTTC
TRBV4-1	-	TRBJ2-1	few	CASSRNGGGSFDEQFF	TGCGCCAGCAGTCGGAACGGGGGTGGTAGTTTCGATGAGCAGTTCTTC
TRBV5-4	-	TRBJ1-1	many	CASSRASDYTEAFF	TGTGCCAGCAGCCGAGCGTCGGATTATACTGAAGCTTTCTTT
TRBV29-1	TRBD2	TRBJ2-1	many	CSAPRAGWGNEQFF	TGCAGCGCACCACGAGCGGGGTGGGGCAATGAGCAGTTCTTC
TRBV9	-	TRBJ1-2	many	CASSVVLNYGYTF	TGTGCCAGCAGCGTAGTTCTTAACTATGGCTACACCTTC
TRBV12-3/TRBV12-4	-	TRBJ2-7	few	CASSLGHSVYEQYF	TGTGCCAGCAGTTTGGGCCACTCGGTATACGAGCAGTACTTC
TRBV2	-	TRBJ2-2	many	CASSDPGDTGELFF	TGTGCCAGCAGTGACCCAGGGGACACCGGGGAGCTGTTTTTT
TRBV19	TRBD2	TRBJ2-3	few	CASSYSGATDTQYF	TGTGCCAGTAGTTATAGCGGGGCCACAGATACGCAGTATTTT
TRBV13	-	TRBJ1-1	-	CASSLDTLNTEAFF	TGTGCCAGCAGCCTGGACACCTTGAACACTGAAGCTTTCTTT
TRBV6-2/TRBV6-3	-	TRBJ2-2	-	CASSYSSGNPGELFF	TGTGCCAGCAGTTACTCGAGTGGGAATCCCGGGGAGCTGTTTTTT
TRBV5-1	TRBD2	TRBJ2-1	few	CASCLGTSGFNEQFF	TGCGCCAGCTGCCTAGGGACTAGCGGGTTCAATGAGCAGTTCTTC
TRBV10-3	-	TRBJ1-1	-	CAISESGPTMNTEAFF	TGTGCCATCAGTGAGTCGGGGCCAACAATGAACACTGAAGCTTTCTTT
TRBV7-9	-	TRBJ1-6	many	CASSFRPANSPLHF	TGTGCCAGCAGCTTCCGTCCGGCTAATTCACCCCTCCACTTT
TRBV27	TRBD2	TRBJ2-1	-	CASSVGLAGGNEQFF	TGTGCCAGCAGTGTCGGACTAGCGGGGGGCAATGAGCAGTTCTTC
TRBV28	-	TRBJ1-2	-	CASANPGEANYGYTF	TGTGCCAGCGCAAACCCGGGGGAAGCTAACTATGGCTACACCTTC
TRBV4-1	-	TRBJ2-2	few	CASSQVTLSPGELFF	TGCGCCAGCAGCCAAGTAACCCTCTCCCCCGGGGAGCTGTTTTTT
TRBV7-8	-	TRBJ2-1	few	CASSSLVGINEQFF	TGTGCCAGCAGCTCCCTCGTAGGGATAAATGAGCAGTTCTTC
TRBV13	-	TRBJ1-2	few	CASSRGLLLANYGYTF	TGTGCCAGCAGCCGGGGACTTCTTCTAGCTAACTATGGCTACACCTTC
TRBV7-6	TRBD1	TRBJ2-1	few	CASSRGQGGYNEQFF	TGTGCCAGCAGCCGGGGACAGGGGGGGTACAATGAGCAGTTCTTC
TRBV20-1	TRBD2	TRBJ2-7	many	CSAGGGAKPYEQYF	TGCAGTGCTGGGGGAGGGGCGAAACCCTACGAGCAGTACTTC
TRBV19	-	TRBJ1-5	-	CASSIQISNQPQHF	TGTGCCAGTAGTATACAGATTAGCAATCAGCCCCAGCATTTT
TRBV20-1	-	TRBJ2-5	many	CSARAVVEQLETQYF	TGCAGTGCTAGAGCTGTGGTTGAACAGTTGGAGACCCAGTACTTC
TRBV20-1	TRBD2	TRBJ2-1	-	CSARDTLAETYNEQFF	TGCAGTGCTAGAGATACACTAGCGGAGACCTACAATGAGCAGTTCTTC
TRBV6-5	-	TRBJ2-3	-	CASSYSRTLGDTQYF	TGTGCCAGCAGTTACTCACGGACATTGGGGGATACGCAGTATTTT
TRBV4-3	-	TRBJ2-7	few	CASSQDAQGAYEQYF	TGCGCCAGCAGCCAAGATGCGCAGGGCGCCTACGAGCAGTACTTC
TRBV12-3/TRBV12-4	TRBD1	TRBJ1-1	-	CASSSGTGLPIGTAFF	TGTGCCAGCAGTTCCGGGACAGGGTTACCCATAGGCACAGCTTTCTTT
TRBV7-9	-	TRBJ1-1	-	CASSPTELNTEAFF	TGTGCCAGCAGCCCGACAGAACTGAACACTGAAGCTTTCTTT
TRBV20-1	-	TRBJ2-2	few	CSARDSRGNTGELFF	TGCAGTGCTAGAGATAGTCGGGGAAACACCGGGGAGCTGTTTTTT
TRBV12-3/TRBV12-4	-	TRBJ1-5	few	CASSFDGEVQPQHF	TGTGCCAGCAGTTTCGACGGGGAGGTTCAGCCCCAGCATTTT
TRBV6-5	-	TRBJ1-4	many	CASSYSNLDGEKLFF	TGTGCCAGCAGTTACTCGAACTTAGACGGTGAAAAACTGTTTTTT
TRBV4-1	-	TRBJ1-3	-	CASSQESIGNTIYF	TGCGCCAGCAGCCAAGAGAGTATTGGAAACACCATATATTTT
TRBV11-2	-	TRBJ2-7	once	CASSLVPFRAYEQYF	TGTGCCAGCAGCTTAGTCCCGTTCAGGGCTTACGAGCAGTACTTC
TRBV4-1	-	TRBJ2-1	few	CASSRNNEQFF	TGCGCCAGCAGCCGAAACAATGAGCAGTTCTTC
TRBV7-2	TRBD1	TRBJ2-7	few	CASRPTDRGSYEQYF	TGTGCCAGCAGACCCACGGACAGGGGGTCTTACGAGCAGTACTTC
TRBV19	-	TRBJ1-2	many	CASSIPGEDGYTF	TGTGCCAGTAGTATACCCGGGGAGGATGGCTACACCTTC
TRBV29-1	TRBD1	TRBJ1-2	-	CSVPTGGDGYTF	TGCAGCGTGCCGACAGGGGGCGATGGCTACACCTTC